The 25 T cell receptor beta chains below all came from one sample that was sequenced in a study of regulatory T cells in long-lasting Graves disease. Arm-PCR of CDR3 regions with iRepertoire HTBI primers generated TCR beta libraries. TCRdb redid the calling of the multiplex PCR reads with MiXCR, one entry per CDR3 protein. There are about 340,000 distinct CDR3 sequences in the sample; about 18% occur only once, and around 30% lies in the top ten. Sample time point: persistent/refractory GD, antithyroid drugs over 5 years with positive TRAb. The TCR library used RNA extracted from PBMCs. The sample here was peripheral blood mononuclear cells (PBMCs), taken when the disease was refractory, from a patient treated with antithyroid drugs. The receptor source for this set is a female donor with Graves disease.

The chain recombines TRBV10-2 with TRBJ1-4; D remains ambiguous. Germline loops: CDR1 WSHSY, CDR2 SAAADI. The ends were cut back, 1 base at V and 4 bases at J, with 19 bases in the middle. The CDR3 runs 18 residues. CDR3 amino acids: CASSEFPGLGRSNEKLFF. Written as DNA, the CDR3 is TGCGCCAGCAGTGAGTTTCCAGGACTGGGGAGAAGTAATGAAAAACTGTTTTTT.

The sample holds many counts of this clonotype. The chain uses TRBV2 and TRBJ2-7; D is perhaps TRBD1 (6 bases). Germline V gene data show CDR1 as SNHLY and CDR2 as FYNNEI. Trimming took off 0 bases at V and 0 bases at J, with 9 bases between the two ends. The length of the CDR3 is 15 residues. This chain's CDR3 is CASSEAPGASYEQYF. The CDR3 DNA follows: TGTGCCAGCAGTGAAGCTCCAGGGGCCTCCTACGAGCAGTACTTC.

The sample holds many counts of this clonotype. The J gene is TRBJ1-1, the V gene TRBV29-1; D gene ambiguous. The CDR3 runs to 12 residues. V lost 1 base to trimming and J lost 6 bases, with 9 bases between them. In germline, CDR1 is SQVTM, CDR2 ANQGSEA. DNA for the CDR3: TGCAGCGTTGAAGGTCTTCACGCTGAAGCTTTCTTT. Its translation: CSVEGLHAEAFF.

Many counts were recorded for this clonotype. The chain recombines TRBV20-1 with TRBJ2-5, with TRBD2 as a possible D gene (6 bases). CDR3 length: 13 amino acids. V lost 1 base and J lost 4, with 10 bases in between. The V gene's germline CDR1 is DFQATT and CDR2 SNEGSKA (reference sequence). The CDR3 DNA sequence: TGCAGTGCTAGAGGGGGGGTTCTAGAGACCCAGTACTTC. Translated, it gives CSARGGVLETQYF.

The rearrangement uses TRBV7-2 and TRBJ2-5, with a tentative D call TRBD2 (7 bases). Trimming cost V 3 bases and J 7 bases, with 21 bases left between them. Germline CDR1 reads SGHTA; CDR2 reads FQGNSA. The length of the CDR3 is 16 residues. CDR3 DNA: TGTGCCAGCAGCTTGGAGTTGGGGGGGGGCATAGGGACCCAGTACTTC. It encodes CASSLELGGGIGTQYF.

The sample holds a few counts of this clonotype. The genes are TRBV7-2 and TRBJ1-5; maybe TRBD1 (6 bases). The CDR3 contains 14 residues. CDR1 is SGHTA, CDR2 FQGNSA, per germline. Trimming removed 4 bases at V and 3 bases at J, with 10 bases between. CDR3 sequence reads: CASSSGQPNQPQHF. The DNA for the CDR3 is TGTGCCAGCAGCTCAGGACAGCCCAATCAGCCCCAGCATTTT.

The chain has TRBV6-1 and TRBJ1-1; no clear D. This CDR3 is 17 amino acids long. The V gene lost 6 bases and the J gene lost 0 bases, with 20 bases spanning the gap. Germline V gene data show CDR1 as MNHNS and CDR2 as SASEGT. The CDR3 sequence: CASSPLPVGALNTEAFF. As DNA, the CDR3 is TGTGCCAGCAGCCCACTCCCGGTAGGAGCGTTGAACACTGAAGCTTTCTTT.

As DNA, the CDR3 is TGTGCCAGCAGCTCAACAGGGGGCGAGGAGACCCAGTACTTC. It codes for CASSSTGGEETQYF. V usage is TRBV7-3 and J usage is TRBJ2-5; 9 bases map to TRBD1. Trimming removed 4 bases from V and 5 bases from J; junction bases left unmatched: 5. The CDR3 length is 14 residues. The germline gives CDR1 SGHTA, CDR2 FQGTGA.

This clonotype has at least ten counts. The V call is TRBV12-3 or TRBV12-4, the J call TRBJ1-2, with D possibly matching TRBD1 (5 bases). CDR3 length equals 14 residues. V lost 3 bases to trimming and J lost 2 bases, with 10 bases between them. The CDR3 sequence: CASSFSAGNYGYTF. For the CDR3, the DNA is TGTGCCAGCAGTTTTTCGGCAGGGAACTATGGCTACACCTTC.

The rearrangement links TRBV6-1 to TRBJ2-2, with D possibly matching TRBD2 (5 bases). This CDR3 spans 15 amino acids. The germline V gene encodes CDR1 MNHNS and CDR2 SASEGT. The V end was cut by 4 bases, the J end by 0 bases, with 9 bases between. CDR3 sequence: CASSVLGANTGELFF. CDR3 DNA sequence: TGTGCCAGCAGTGTACTAGGAGCGAACACCGGGGAGCTGTTTTTT.

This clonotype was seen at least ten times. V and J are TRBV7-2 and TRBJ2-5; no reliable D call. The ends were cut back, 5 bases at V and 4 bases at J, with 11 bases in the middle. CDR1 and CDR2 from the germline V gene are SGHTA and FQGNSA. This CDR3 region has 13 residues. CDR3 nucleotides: TGTGCCAGCAGCCCAAGGGTTGGAGAGACCCAGTACTTC. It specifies CASSPRVGETQYF.

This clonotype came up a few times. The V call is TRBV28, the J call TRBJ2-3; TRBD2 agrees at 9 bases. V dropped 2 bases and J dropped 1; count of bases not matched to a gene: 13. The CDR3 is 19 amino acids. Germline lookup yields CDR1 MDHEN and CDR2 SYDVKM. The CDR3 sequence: CASSLPGSGGWTGTDTQYF. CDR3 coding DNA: TGTGCCAGCAGTTTACCTGGTAGCGGGGGTTGGACTGGCACAGATACGCAGTATTTT.

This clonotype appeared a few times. DNA of the CDR3: TGTGCCAGCAGTTGGACAGGGCTTGCTGCCGAGCAGTACTTC. It yields the protein CASSWTGLAAEQYF. This chain links TRBV27 with TRBJ2-7, with TRBD1 matching 8 bases. Germline values: CDR1 MNHEY, CDR2 SMNVEV (reference sequence). The CDR3 is 14 residues long. J gave up 6 bases and V 4 bases, and 8 bases lay outside the gene matches.

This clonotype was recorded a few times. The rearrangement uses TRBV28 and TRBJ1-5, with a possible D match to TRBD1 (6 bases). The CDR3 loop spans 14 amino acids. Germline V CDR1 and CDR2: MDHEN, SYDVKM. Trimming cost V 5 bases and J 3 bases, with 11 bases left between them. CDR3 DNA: TGTGCCAGCAGTCCAGGGGTTCTCAATCAGCCCCAGCATTTT. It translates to CASSPGVLNQPQHF.

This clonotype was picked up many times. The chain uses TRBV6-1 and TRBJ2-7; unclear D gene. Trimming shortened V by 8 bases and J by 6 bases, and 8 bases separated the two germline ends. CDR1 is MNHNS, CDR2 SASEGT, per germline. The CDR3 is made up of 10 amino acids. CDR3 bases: TGTGCCAGCTCGAACGGCGAGCAGTACTTC. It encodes CASSNGEQYF.

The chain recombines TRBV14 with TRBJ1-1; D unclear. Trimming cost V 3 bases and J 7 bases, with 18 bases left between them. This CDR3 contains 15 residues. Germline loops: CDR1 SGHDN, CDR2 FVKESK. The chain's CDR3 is CASSHKLGNPFEAFF. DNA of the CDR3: TGTGCCAGCAGCCATAAACTGGGAAACCCATTTGAAGCTTTCTTT.

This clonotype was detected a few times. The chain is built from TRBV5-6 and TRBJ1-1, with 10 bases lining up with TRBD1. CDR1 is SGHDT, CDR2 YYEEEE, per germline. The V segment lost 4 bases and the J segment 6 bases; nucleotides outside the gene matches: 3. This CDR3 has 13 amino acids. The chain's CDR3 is CASSTGTGAEAFF. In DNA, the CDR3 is TGTGCCAGCAGCACCGGGACAGGGGCTGAAGCTTTCTTT.

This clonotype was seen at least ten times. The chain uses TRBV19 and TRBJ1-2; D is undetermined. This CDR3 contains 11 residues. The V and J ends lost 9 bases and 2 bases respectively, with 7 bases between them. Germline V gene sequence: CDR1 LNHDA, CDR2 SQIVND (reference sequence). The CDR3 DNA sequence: TGTGCCAGCAGCTTAAACTATGGCTACACCTTC. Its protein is CASSLNYGYTF. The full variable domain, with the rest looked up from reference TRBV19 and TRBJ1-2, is DGGITQSPKYLFRKEGQNVTLSCEQNLNHDAMYWYRQDPGQGLRLIYYSQIVNDFQKGDIAEGYSVSREKKESFPLTVTSAQKNPTAFYLCASSLNYGYTFGSGTRLTVV.

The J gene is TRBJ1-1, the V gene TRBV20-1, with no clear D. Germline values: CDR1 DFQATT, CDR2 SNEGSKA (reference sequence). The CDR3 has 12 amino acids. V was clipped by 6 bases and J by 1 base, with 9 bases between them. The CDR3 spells CSAPARNTEAFF. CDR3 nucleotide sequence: TGCAGTGCCCCTGCTCGGAACACTGAAGCTTTCTTT.

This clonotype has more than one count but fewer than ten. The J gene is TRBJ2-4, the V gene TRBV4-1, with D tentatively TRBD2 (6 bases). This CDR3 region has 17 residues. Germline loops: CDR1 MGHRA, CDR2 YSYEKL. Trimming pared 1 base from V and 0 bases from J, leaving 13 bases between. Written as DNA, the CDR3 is TGCGCCAGCAGCCAAGCGAACCGCGGGGTAGCCAAAAACATTCAGTACTTC. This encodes CASSQANRGVAKNIQYF.

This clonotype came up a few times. The CDR3 loop reads CASSLGIHGFGANVLTF. The CDR3 DNA sequence: TGCGCCAGCAGCTTGGGGATCCACGGGTTTGGGGCCAACGTCCTGACTTTC. This chain uses TRBV5-1 with TRBJ2-6; D not certain. This CDR3 spans 17 amino acids. The ends were cut back, 0 bases at V and 3 bases at J, with 13 bases in the middle. Germline values: CDR1 SGHRS, CDR2 YFSETQ.

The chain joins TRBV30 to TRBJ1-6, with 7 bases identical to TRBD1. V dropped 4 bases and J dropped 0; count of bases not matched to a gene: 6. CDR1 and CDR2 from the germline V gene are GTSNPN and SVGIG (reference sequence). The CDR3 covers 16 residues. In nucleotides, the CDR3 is TGTGCCTGGAAACAGGGGCTGAGCTCCTATAATTCACCCCTCCACTTT. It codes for CAWKQGLSSYNSPLHF.

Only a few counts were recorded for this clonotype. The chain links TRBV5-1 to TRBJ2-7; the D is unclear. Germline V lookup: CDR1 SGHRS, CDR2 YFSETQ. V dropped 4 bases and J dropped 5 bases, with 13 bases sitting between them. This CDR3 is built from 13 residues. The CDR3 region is CASSVSGWDEQYF. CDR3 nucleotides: TGCGCCAGCAGCGTCTCTGGTTGGGACGAGCAGTACTTC.

CDR3 sequence: CASSPRRVLADEQYF. CDR3 DNA: TGCGCCAGCAGCCCCCGTAGGGTCCTAGCTGATGAGCAGTACTTC. V gene TRBV5-1 combines with J gene TRBJ2-7; D possibly corresponds to TRBD2 (5 bases). The CDR3 contains 15 residues. CDR1 SGHRS and CDR2 YFSETQ come from the germline V gene. Deletions cut 4 bases from V and 7 bases from J, with 21 bases between.

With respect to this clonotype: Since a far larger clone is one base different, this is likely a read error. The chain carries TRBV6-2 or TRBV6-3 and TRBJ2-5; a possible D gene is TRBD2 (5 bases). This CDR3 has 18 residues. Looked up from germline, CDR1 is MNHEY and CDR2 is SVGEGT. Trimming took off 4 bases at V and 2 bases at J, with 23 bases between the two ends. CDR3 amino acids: CASSLSSPIRWVQETQYF. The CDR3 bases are TGTGCCAGCAGTTTATCTAGCCCTATTCGATGGGTTCAAGAGACCCAGTACTTC.